Following are 8 T cell receptor beta chains from one sample sequenced in a study of blood T cell repertoires in COVID-19. The table came from immunoSEQ multiplex PCR; TCRdb's copy has only in-frame clones and leaves some out. The data hold 240,000 or so clones, with around 90% observed a single time. The sequenced sample consisted of peripheral blood. These receptors all stem from a man between 60 and 75 years old who had recovered from COVID-19.

The chain has TRBV5-1 and TRBJ1-3; 9 nucleotides agree with TRBD1. Trimming removed 4 bases from V and 3 bases from J; junction bases left unmatched: 8. The CDR3 is 16 amino acids. In germline, CDR1 is SGHRS, CDR2 YFSETQ. The CDR3 DNA follows: TGCGCCAGCAGCCCAACACAGGGGGCGTATGGAAACACCATATATTTT. It specifies CASSPTQGAYGNTIYF.

This clone was observed a handful of times. V usage is TRBV6-5 and J usage is TRBJ1-5; D might be TRBD1 (6 bases). The germline V and J ends were trimmed by 6 bases and 3 bases, with 12 bases remaining between them. The CDR3 sequence is 14 residues long. Looked up from germline, CDR1 is MNHEY and CDR2 is SVGAGI. This chain's CDR3 is CASRKQGPNQPQHF. The DNA of the CDR3 is TGTGCCAGCAGGAAACAGGGTCCCAATCAGCCCCAGCATTTT.

This clone was seen more than once but under ten times. The chain has TRBV5-1 and TRBJ1-2; 10 bases are a match to TRBD1. With 4 bases clipped from V and 5 bases from J, the junction kept 8 bases outside the gene matches. The CDR3 totals 15 residues. From germline, CDR1 is SGHRS and CDR2 YFSETQ. The CDR3 spells CASSPEGQGWYGYTF. The CDR3 region has the DNA TGCGCCAGCAGCCCGGAGGGACAGGGGTGGTATGGCTACACCTTC.

The chain joins TRBV6-4 to TRBJ2-7, with 8 positions matching TRBD1. The J segment lost 3 bases and the V segment lost 2 bases, leaving 18 bases of the junction unmatched. This CDR3 region has 19 residues. Germline V gene sequence: CDR1 MRHNA, CDR2 SNTAGT. The CDR3 bases are TGTGCCAGCAGTGACCCTACCGGACAGGGAGATAATATCCTCTACGAGCAGTACGTC. It specifies CASSDPTGQGDNILYEQYV.

The genes are TRBV30 and TRBJ2-3; TRBD2 matches at 10 bases. With 3 bases clipped from V and 1 base from J, the junction kept 4 bases outside the gene matches. The germline V gene has CDR1 GTSNPN and CDR2 SVGIG (reference sequence). There are 15 residues in the CDR3. The CDR3 spells CAWSRLAGGTDTQYF. As DNA, the CDR3 is TGTGCCTGGAGCCGACTAGCGGGCGGCACAGATACGCAGTATTTT.

J is TRBJ2-7 and V is TRBV15; 8 bases fit TRBD2. Germline CDR1 is LNHNV and CDR2 is YYDKDF (reference sequence). There are 15 residues in the CDR3. The V gene end was trimmed by 0 bases and the J gene end by 1 base; junction bases not matched to a gene: 2. This chain's CDR3 is CATSREGGGSYEQYF. DNA of the CDR3: TGTGCCACCAGCAGAGAGGGCGGGGGGTCCTACGAGCAGTACTTC. The full variable domain, completed using reference TRBV15 and TRBJ2-7, is DAMVIQNPRYQVTQFGKPVTLSCSQTLNHNVMYWYQQKSSQAPKLLFHYYDKDFNNEADTPDNFQSRRPNTSFCFLDIRSPGLGDTAMYLCATSREGGGSYEQYFGPGTRLTVT.

The sample holds many counts of this clone. This chain uses TRBV14 with TRBJ1-1; weak D call: TRBD1 (6 bases). CDR3 length equals 13 residues. Germline CDR1 SGHDN, CDR2 FVKESK. V dropped 6 bases and J dropped 3 bases, with 11 bases sitting between them. DNA for the CDR3: TGTGCCAGCAGTCTTCAGGGGTACACTGAAGCTTTCTTT. Protein: CASSLQGYTEAFF.

This clone was seen more than once but under ten times. The rearrangement links TRBV5-8 to TRBJ2-2; D perhaps matches TRBD1 (5 bases). Germline lookup yields CDR1 SGHTS and CDR2 YDEGEE. V lost 3 bases and J lost 2, with 14 bases in between. There are 16 residues in the CDR3. CDR3 sequence reads: CASSSTGTTNTGELFF. CDR3 bases: TGTGCCAGCAGCTCTACAGGAACTACAAACACCGGGGAGCTGTTTTTT.